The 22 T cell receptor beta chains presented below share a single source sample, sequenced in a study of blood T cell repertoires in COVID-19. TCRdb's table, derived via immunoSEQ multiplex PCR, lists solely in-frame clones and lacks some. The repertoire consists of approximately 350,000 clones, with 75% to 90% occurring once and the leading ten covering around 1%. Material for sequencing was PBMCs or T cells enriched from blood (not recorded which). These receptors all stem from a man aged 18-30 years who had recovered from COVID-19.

CDR3 sequence reads: CAISERDREEAFF. The CDR3 nucleotides read TGTGCCATCAGTGAGCGGGACCGGGAGGAAGCTTTCTTT. This rearrangement joins TRBV10-3 to TRBJ1-1; D perhaps matches TRBD1 (5 bases). V shed 2 bases and J shed 8 bases, with 12 bases lying between them. CDR3 size: 13 residues. From germline, CDR1 is ENHRY and CDR2 SYGVKD.

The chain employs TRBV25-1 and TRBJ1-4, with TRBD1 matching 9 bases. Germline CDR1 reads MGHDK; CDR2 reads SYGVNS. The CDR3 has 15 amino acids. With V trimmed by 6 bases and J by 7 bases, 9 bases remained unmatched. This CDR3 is CASSPGQGWGEKLFF. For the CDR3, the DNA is TGTGCCAGCAGCCCTGGACAGGGGTGGGGTGAAAAACTGTTTTTT. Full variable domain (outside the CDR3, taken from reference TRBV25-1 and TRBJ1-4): EADIYQTPRYLVIGTGKKITLECSQTMGHDKMYWYQQDPGMELHLIHYSYGVNSTEKGDLSSESTVSRIRTEHFPLTLESARPSHTSQYLCASSPGQGWGEKLFFGSGTQLSVL.

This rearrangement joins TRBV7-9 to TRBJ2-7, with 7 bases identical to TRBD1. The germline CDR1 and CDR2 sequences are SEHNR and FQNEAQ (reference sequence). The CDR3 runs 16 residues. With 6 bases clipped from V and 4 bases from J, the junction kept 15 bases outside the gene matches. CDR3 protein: CASRRHLGDRKYEQYF. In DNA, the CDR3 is TGTGCCAGCAGGCGCCACCTGGGGGACAGAAAGTACGAGCAGTACTTC.

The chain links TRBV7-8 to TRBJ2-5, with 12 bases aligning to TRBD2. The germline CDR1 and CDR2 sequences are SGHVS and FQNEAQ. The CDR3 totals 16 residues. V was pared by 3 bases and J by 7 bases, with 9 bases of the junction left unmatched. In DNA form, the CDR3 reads TGTGCCAGCAGCTTTTTGCTAGCGGGGGGGCGTGGGACCCAGTACTTC. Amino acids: CASSFLLAGGRGTQYF.

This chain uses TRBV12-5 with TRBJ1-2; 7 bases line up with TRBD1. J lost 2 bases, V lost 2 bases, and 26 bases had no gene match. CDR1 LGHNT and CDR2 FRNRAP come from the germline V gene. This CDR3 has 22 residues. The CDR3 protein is CASGLPTKDRDSVGRTNYGYTF. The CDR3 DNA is TGTGCTAGTGGTTTGCCCACTAAAGACAGGGATTCGGTGGGCCGCACGAACTATGGCTACACCTTC.

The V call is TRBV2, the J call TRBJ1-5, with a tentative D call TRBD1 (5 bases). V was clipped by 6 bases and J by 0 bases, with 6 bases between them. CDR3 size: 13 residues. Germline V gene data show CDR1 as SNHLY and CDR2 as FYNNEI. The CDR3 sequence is CASRGDSNQPQHF. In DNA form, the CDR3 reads TGTGCCAGCAGAGGGGATAGCAATCAGCCCCAGCATTTT.

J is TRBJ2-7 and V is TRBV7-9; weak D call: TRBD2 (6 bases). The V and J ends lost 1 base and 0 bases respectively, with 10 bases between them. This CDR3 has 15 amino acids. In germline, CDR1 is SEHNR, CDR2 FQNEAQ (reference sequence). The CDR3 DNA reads TGTGCCAGCAGCTTAGGGGGGGTCGTCTCCTACGAGCAGTACTTC. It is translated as CASSLGGVVSYEQYF.

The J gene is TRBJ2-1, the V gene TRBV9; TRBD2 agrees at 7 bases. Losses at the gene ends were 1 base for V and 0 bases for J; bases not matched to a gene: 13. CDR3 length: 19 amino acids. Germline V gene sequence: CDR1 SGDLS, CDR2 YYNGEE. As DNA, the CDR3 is TGTGCCAGCAGCGTATCGTGGGGGAACGGGAGGAGCTCCTACAATGAGCAGTTCTTC. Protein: CASSVSWGNGRSSYNEQFF.

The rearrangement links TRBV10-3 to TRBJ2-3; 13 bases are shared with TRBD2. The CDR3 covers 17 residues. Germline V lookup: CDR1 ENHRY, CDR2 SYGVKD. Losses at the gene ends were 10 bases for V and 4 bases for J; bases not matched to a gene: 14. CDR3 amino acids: CASLGRTSGSGSDTQYF. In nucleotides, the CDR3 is TGTGCCAGCCTAGGGAGGACTAGCGGGAGTGGGTCAGATACGCAGTATTTT.

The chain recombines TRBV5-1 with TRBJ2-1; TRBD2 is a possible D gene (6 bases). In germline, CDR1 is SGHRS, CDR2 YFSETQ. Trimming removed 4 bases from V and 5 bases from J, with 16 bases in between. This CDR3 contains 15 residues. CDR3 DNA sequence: TGCGCCAGCAGCGCACTAGGAGGGGCACACAATGAGCAGTTCTTC. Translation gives CASSALGGAHNEQFF.

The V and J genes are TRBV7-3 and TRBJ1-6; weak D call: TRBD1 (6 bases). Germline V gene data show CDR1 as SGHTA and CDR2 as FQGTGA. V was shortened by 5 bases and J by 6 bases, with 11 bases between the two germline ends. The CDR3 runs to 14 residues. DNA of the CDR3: TGTGCCAGCAGCCTCGGACAGTTTAATTCACCCCTCCACTTT. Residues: CASSLGQFNSPLHF.

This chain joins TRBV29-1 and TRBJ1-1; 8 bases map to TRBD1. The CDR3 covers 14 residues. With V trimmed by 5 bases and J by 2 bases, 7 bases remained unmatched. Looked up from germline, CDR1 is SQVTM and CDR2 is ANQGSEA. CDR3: CSVLGTGINTEAFF. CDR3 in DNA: TGCAGCGTTTTAGGGACAGGCATTAACACTGAAGCTTTCTTT. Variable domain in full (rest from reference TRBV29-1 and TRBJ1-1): SAVISQKPSRDICQRGTSLTIQCQVDSQVTMMFWYRQQPGQSLTLIATANQGSEATYESGFVIDKFPISRPNLTFSTLTVSNMSPEDSSIYLCSVLGTGINTEAFFGQGTRLTVV.

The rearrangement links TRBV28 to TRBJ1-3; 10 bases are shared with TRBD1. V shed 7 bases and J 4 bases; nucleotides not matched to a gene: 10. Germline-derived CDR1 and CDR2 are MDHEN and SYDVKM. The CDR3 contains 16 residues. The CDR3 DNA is TGTGCCAGCATAGGGGCGGGACAGGGGTTCGGAAACACCATATATTTT. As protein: CASIGAGQGFGNTIYF.

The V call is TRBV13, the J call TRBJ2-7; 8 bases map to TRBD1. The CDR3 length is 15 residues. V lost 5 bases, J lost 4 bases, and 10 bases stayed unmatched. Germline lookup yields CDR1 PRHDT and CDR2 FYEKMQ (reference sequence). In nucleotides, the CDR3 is TGTGCCAGCAGCCCCAGGGCAGGGGGCCAGTACGAGCAGTACTTC. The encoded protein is CASSPRAGGQYEQYF.

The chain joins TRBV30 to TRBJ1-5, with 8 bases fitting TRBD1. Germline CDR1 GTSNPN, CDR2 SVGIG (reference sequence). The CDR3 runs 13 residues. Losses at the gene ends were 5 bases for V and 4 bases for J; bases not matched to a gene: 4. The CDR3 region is CAWGQGGNQPQHF. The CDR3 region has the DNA TGTGCCTGGGGACAGGGAGGGAATCAGCCCCAGCATTTT.

CDR3 sequence: CAWSVRLTQGDTQYF. CDR3 DNA sequence: TGTGCCTGGAGTGTCAGACTGACTCAGGGAGATACGCAGTATTTT. The gene calls are TRBV30 and TRBJ2-3, with D possibly TRBD1 on 5 matching bases. The CDR3 contains 15 residues. From germline, CDR1 is GTSNPN and CDR2 SVGIG (reference sequence). Trimming removed 0 bases from V and 5 bases from J, with 15 bases in between.

CDR3 amino acids: CASSMSGYYGYTF. CDR3 coding DNA: TGTGCCAGTAGTATGTCGGGTTACTATGGCTACACCTTC. This rearrangement joins TRBV19 to TRBJ1-2; D not certain. The ends were cut back, 3 bases at V and 3 bases at J, with 8 bases in the middle. Germline-derived CDR1 and CDR2 are LNHDA and SQIVND (reference sequence). The CDR3 has 13 amino acids.

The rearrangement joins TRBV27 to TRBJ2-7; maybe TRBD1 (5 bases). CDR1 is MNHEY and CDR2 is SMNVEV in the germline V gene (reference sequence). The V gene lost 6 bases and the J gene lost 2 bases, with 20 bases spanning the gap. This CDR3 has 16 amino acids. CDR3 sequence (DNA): TGTGCCAGCAGGCGCCAACTGTTAGGGGAAACCTACGAGCAGTACTTC. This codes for CASRRQLLGETYEQYF.

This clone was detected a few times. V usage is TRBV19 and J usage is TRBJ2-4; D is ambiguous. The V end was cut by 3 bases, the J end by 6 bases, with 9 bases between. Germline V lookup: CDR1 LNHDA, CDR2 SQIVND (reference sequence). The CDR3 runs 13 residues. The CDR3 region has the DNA TGTGCCAGTAGTATCGCTACGTTAAACATTCAGTACTTC. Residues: CASSIATLNIQYF.

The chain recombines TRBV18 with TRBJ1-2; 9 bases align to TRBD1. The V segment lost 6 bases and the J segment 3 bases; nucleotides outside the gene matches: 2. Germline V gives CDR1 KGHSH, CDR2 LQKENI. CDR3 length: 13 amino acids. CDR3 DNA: TGTGCCAGCTCGAGGGACAGGGACTATGGCTACACCTTC. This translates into CASSRDRDYGYTF.

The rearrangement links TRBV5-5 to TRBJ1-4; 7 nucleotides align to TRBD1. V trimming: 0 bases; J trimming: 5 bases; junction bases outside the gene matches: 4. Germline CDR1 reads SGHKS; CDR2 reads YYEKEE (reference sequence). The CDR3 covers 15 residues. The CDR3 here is CASSLVGTVNEKLFF. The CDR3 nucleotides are TGTGCCAGCAGCTTGGTAGGGACAGTCAATGAAAAACTGTTTTTT.

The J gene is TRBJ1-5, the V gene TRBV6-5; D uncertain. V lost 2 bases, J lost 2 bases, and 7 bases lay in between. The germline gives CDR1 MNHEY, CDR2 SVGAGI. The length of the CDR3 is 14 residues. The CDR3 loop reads CASSYRERNQPQHF. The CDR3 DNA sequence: TGTGCCAGCAGTTACAGGGAGCGCAATCAGCCCCAGCATTTT.